These 20 T cell receptor beta chains came from one sample sequenced in a study of T cell changes during pregnancy in multiple sclerosis. Repertoires were generated with immunoSEQ multiplex PCR, while TCRdb's copy carries only in-frame clones and drops some. This repertoire shows almost 50,000 clones, 80% to 95% found once; its top ten account for 0.8% to 1%. The material sequenced was peripheral blood, taken after pregnancy. The receptors were sampled from a female donor with multiple sclerosis, enrolled in a pregnancy study.

This sequence joins TRBV7-3 and TRBJ2-1; 7 bases fit TRBD2. With V trimmed by 3 bases and J by 7 bases, 9 bases remained unmatched. Germline assignment: CDR1 SGHTA and CDR2 FQGTGA. The CDR3 sequence is 15 residues long. As DNA, the CDR3 is TGTGCCAGCAGCTTCCGAAGCGGGGAATGGAATGAGCAGTTCTTC. Translated: CASSFRSGEWNEQFF.

The chain is built from TRBV9 and TRBJ2-3; the D is unclear. The CDR3 totals 12 residues. V lost 4 bases, J lost 6 bases, and 9 bases lay in between. The V gene's germline CDR1 is SGDLS and CDR2 YYNGEE. CDR3 protein: CASSHPRDTQYF. CDR3 in DNA: TGTGCCAGCAGCCACCCCCGGGATACGCAGTATTTT.

This sequence joins TRBV6-4 and TRBJ2-3; D remains ambiguous. V dropped 1 base and J dropped 10 bases, with 12 bases sitting between them. This CDR3 comprises 13 residues. Germline V gives CDR1 MRHNA, CDR2 SNTAGT. CDR3 DNA sequence: TGTGCCAGCAGTGACTTGACGGCAGGCCCGCAGTATTTT. It encodes CASSDLTAGPQYF.

This clone was observed a few times. V and J are TRBV19 and TRBJ1-2; D call uncertain. V was pared by 3 bases and J by 5 bases, with 10 bases between. This CDR3 region has 13 residues. Looked up from germline, CDR1 is LNHDA and CDR2 is SQIVND (reference sequence). CDR3 in amino acids: CASSIEGGYGYTF. In DNA, the CDR3 is TGTGCCAGTAGTATCGAGGGAGGGTATGGCTACACCTTC. The full variable domain, rest sourced from reference TRBV19 and TRBJ1-2, is DGGITQSPKYLFRKEGQNVTLSCEQNLNHDAMYWYRQDPGQGLRLIYYSQIVNDFQKGDIAEGYSVSREKKESFPLTVTSAQKNPTAFYLCASSIEGGYGYTFGSGTRLTVV.

The chain employs TRBV15 and TRBJ1-5, with 9 bases lining up with TRBD1. The CDR3 covers 17 residues. Per germline, CDR1 LNHNV and CDR2 YYDKDF (reference sequence). The ends lost 1 base at V and 4 bases at J; junction bases unmatched: 8. Here the CDR3 DNA reads TGTGCCACCAGCAGAGTAGGAGACAGGGGGTTTAATCAGCCCCAGCATTTT. Translation: CATSRVGDRGFNQPQHF.

V gene TRBV7-6 combines with J gene TRBJ2-1; TRBD2 matches at 9 bases. With V trimmed by 0 bases and J by 2 bases, 8 bases remained unmatched. The CDR3 covers 18 residues. Germline lookup yields CDR1 SGHVS and CDR2 FNYEAQ. The CDR3 DNA reads TGTGCCAGCAGCTTAGCATCCTTAGCGGGGGCCGCCTACAATGAGCAGTTCTTC. Translated, it gives CASSLASLAGAAYNEQFF.

The V call is TRBV27, the J call TRBJ1-2; D is uncertain. This CDR3 contains 12 residues. Looked up from germline, CDR1 is MNHEY and CDR2 is SMNVEV (reference sequence). V lost 3 bases and J lost 8, with 10 bases in between. The chain's CDR3 is CASSFRGSGYTF. In DNA form, the CDR3 reads TGTGCCAGCAGTTTTCGGGGTTCCGGCTACACCTTC.

This chain links TRBV6-4 with TRBJ2-2; 8 nucleotides match TRBD2. CDR3 size: 14 residues. The germline CDR1 and CDR2 sequences are MRHNA and SNTAGT. Germline trimming cut 3 bases from V and 5 bases from J; bases unmatched to any gene: 2. The DNA for the CDR3 is TGTGCCAGCAGTGAATCGGGAGGGACCGGGGAGCTGTTTTTT. The encoded protein is CASSESGGTGELFF.

The chain is built from TRBV7-2 and TRBJ2-2; TRBD1 might be the D (5 bases). The germline V gene has CDR1 SGHTA and CDR2 FQGNSA. CDR3 size: 14 residues. V shed 6 bases and J shed 4 bases, with 12 bases lying between them. The CDR3 here is CASRLTVGTGELFF. CDR3 sequence (DNA): TGTGCCAGCAGATTGACAGTTGGCACCGGGGAGCTGTTTTTT. Drawing the rest from reference TRBV7-2 and TRBJ2-2, the complete variable domain is GAGVSQSPSNKVTEKGKDVELRCDPISGHTALYWYRQSLGQGLEFLIYFQGNSAPDKSGLPSDRFSAERTGGSVSTLTIQRTQQEDSAVYLCASRLTVGTGELFFGEGSRLTVL.

The chain combines TRBV15 with TRBJ2-6; tentatively, D is TRBD1 (6 bases). CDR1 is LNHNV and CDR2 is YYDKDF in the germline V gene (reference sequence). Trimming shortened V by 8 bases and J by 0 bases, and 11 bases separated the two germline ends. The CDR3 totals 15 residues. CDR3 in amino acids: CATSQGSSGANVLTF. In nucleotides, the CDR3 is TGTGCCACCTCACAGGGCAGCTCTGGGGCCAACGTCCTGACTTTC.

The gene calls are TRBV7-8 and TRBJ2-7; perhaps TRBD2 as D (5 bases). The CDR3 covers 17 residues. V was pared by 1 base and J by 2 bases, with 18 bases between. Germline V gives CDR1 SGHVS, CDR2 FQNEAQ. The CDR3: CASSLGGGGAKTYEQYF. CDR3 DNA sequence: TGTGCCAGCAGCTTAGGAGGAGGCGGCGCGAAGACCTACGAGCAGTACTTC.

The CDR3 loop reads CASSPGGGPHEQYF. CDR3 in DNA: TGTGCCAGCTCACCTGGAGGCGGCCCCCACGAGCAGTACTTC. This rearrangement joins TRBV18 to TRBJ2-7; D is perhaps TRBD2 (5 bases). Germline V gives CDR1 KGHSH, CDR2 LQKENI. The CDR3 sequence is 14 residues long. V lost 3 bases and J 5 bases, leaving 14 bases between the germline ends.

The chain combines TRBV11-3 with TRBJ2-6; D may be TRBD2 (5 bases). Germline CDR1 is SGHNT and CDR2 is YENEEA. The CDR3 extends over 15 amino acids. V was clipped by 4 bases and J by 1 base, with 8 bases between them. Here the CDR3 reads CASSSTGSGANVLTF. Written as DNA, the CDR3 is TGTGCCAGCAGCTCCACGGGGTCTGGGGCCAACGTCCTGACTTTC.

This clone was detected once. V gene TRBV13 combines with J gene TRBJ2-7; no clear D. Germline V lookup: CDR1 PRHDT, CDR2 FYEKMQ (reference sequence). V lost 0 bases, J lost 6 bases, and 9 bases lay in between. CDR3 length: 13 residues. For the CDR3, the DNA is TGTGCCAGCAGCTTAGGGGCTTCGTCCGAGCAGTACTTC. The encoded protein is CASSLGASSEQYF.

Only one count was recorded for this clone. The genes are TRBV9 and TRBJ2-1; possibly TRBD1 for D (6 bases). This CDR3 has 18 amino acids. CDR1 and CDR2 from the germline V gene are SGDLS and YYNGEE. V was trimmed by 4 bases and J by 1 base, leaving 21 bases between them. The CDR3 DNA sequence: TGTGCCAGCAGCATCCCCGCCCAGGCAGGGGCGTCCTACAATGAGCAGTTCTTC. Translated: CASSIPAQAGASYNEQFF.

This sequence joins TRBV4-3 and TRBJ2-7, with D possibly matching TRBD1 (5 bases). Germline CDR1 reads LGHNA; CDR2 reads YSLEER. V dropped 0 bases and J dropped 2 bases, with 11 bases sitting between them. This CDR3 is built from 15 residues. CDR3 protein: CASSQDWQGTYEQYF. The CDR3 region has the DNA TGCGCCAGCAGCCAAGACTGGCAGGGAACCTACGAGCAGTACTTC.

This chain joins TRBV6-4 and TRBJ2-3; 8 nucleotides match TRBD2. The CDR3 is 15 residues long. Looked up from germline, CDR1 is MRHNA and CDR2 is SNTAGT. J lost 0 bases, V lost 2 bases, and 1 base had no gene match. CDR3 amino acids: CASSDGGGSTDTQYF. CDR3 nucleotide sequence: TGTGCCAGCAGTGACGGCGGGGGGAGCACAGATACGCAGTATTTT.

The chain employs TRBV2 and TRBJ2-3; 8 bases align to TRBD2. Germline CDR1 is SNHLY and CDR2 is FYNNEI. CDR3 size: 14 residues. J was trimmed by 5 bases and V by 6 bases; bases with no gene match: 7. The CDR3 bases are TGTGCCAGCAGGTCAGGACTAGCAATAGATACGCAGTATTTT. As protein: CASRSGLAIDTQYF.

The chain recombines TRBV2 with TRBJ2-5; 9 nucleotides line up with TRBD1. V shed 3 bases, J shed 2 bases, and the junction held 7 bases outside the gene matches. This CDR3 comprises 16 residues. Germline lookup yields CDR1 SNHLY and CDR2 FYNNEI. Here the CDR3 DNA reads TGTGCCAGCAGTGAGCGGGGGACAGGGTATCAAGAGACCCAGTACTTC. Amino acids: CASSERGTGYQETQYF.

This rearrangement joins TRBV11-2 to TRBJ2-5, with D maybe TRBD2 (6 bases). CDR3 size: 13 residues. V lost 5 bases to trimming and J lost 4 bases, with 11 bases between them. Germline CDR1 and CDR2: SGHAT and FQNNGV. Here the CDR3 reads CASSPPGGETQYF. The CDR3 nucleotides read TGTGCCAGCAGCCCCCCCGGGGGAGAGACCCAGTACTTC.